These 20 T cell receptor beta chains share one sample of origin, sequenced in a study of shared clonotypes between healthy human individuals. The assay was immunoSEQ multiplex PCR, and TCRdb's table has in-frame clones only and misses some. The table records under 1,100,000 clones, more than 65% of them present only once. Sequencing was carried out using memory CD4+ T cells sorted from blood. Subset of the sample: CD45RA-negative fraction. The origin of the receptors is a man aged 18 to 35 in good health.

This chain links TRBV11-1 with TRBJ2-5; 13 bases map to TRBD2. J gave up 2 bases and V 6 bases, and 3 bases lay outside the gene matches. This CDR3 comprises 15 residues. Germline V gives CDR1 SGHAT, CDR2 FQDESV (reference sequence). CDR3 sequence (DNA): TGTGCCAGCAGTCCGGGACTAGCGGGACAAGAGACCCAGTACTTC. This encodes CASSPGLAGQETQYF.

This sequence joins TRBV7-2 and TRBJ2-3; TRBD2 matches 7 bases. Germline-derived CDR1 and CDR2 are SGHTA and FQGNSA. CDR3 length: 15 residues. The V segment lost 5 bases and the J segment 2 bases; nucleotides outside the gene matches: 7. The CDR3: CASSGSGTSTDTQYF. In nucleotides, the CDR3 is TGTGCCAGCAGCGGCAGCGGGACTTCCACAGATACGCAGTATTTT.

CDR3 DNA: TGTGCCAGCAGCTTAGGGGGACTAGCGGGAGTTAGGGGATCCTACGAGCAGTACTTC. It is translated as CASSLGGLAGVRGSYEQYF. V usage is TRBV7-2 and J usage is TRBJ2-7; TRBD2 agrees at 14 bases. The CDR3 extends over 19 amino acids. The germline gives CDR1 SGHTA, CDR2 FQGNSA. V shed 1 base, J shed 1 base, and the junction held 9 bases outside the gene matches.

The chain carries TRBV4-1 and TRBJ1-2; no definite D call. The germline V and J ends were trimmed by 3 bases and 2 bases, with 13 bases remaining between them. There are 15 residues in the CDR3. Looked up from germline, CDR1 is MGHRA and CDR2 is YSYEKL. DNA of the CDR3: TGCGCCAGCAGCCAGGATGACGTGCCCAACTATGGCTACACCTTC. This translates into CASSQDDVPNYGYTF.

The rearrangement joins TRBV19 to TRBJ2-1; D is unresolved. The CDR3 is 12 amino acids. The V end lost 5 bases, the J end lost 3 bases, and 5 bases lay between the germline ends. Germline lookup yields CDR1 LNHDA and CDR2 SQIVND (reference sequence). CDR3 bases: TGTGCCAGTAGTGGCTACTACAATGAGCAGTTCTTC. It is translated as CASSGYYNEQFF. The complete variable domain, with remaining parts taken from reference TRBV19 and TRBJ2-1, reads DGGITQSPKYLFRKEGQNVTLSCEQNLNHDAMYWYRQDPGQGLRLIYYSQIVNDFQKGDIAEGYSVSREKKESFPLTVTSAQKNPTAFYLCASSGYYNEQFFGPGTRLTVL.

CDR3 DNA: TGTGCCAGCAGCCCATCCGGGACTAGCGGGCTCCGATGGGAGACCCAGTACTTC. It specifies CASSPSGTSGLRWETQYF. The chain recombines TRBV7-2 with TRBJ2-5; TRBD2 matches at 12 bases. Germline assignment: CDR1 SGHTA and CDR2 FQGNSA. There are 18 residues in the CDR3. Trimming cost V 5 bases and J 5 bases; bases outside gene matches: 15. Full variable domain (remainder filled in from reference TRBV7-2 and TRBJ2-5): GAGVSQSPSNKVTEKGKDVELRCDPISGHTALYWYRQSLGQGLEFLIYFQGNSAPDKSGLPSDRFSAERTGGSVSTLTIQRTQQEDSAVYLCASSPSGTSGLRWETQYFGPGTRLLVL.

Note on this clone: At one end the junction does not follow the germline gene, possibly because of a read error. This chain joins TRBV19 and TRBJ1-2; possibly TRBD1 for D (6 bases). Germline CDR1 reads LNHDA; CDR2 reads SQIVND (reference sequence). The CDR3 length is 13 residues. CDR3 sequence (DNA): TGTGCCAGTAGTTCAGGGACACTCCAACCGCCCAACTTC. Translation gives CASSSGTLQPPNF.

The rearrangement uses TRBV29-1 and TRBJ1-2; D remains ambiguous. V was cut by 0 bases and J by 8 bases, with 7 bases left in between. In germline, CDR1 is SQVTM, CDR2 ANQGSEA. The CDR3 loop spans 11 amino acids. The CDR3 reads CSVEDREGYTF. The CDR3, as DNA: TGCAGCGTTGAAGATCGCGAAGGCTACACCTTC.

The chain couples TRBV7-2 to TRBJ2-5, with 12 positions matching TRBD2. CDR3 length: 16 residues. Per the germline V gene, CDR1 is SGHTA and CDR2 is FQGNSA. V shed 2 bases, J shed 2 bases, and the junction held 3 bases outside the gene matches. CDR3 sequence: CASSLSTSGGQETQYF. In DNA form, the CDR3 reads TGTGCCAGCAGCTTATCGACTAGCGGGGGACAAGAGACCCAGTACTTC.

This clone has just a few counts. The sample carries other DNA sequences with the same CDR3. The chain's CDR3 is CSVERDSYGYTF. DNA of the CDR3: TGCAGCGTCGAAAGGGACAGCTATGGCTACACCTTC. The chain uses TRBV29-1 and TRBJ1-2, with 7 bases matching TRBD1. Germline V gene sequence: CDR1 SQVTM, CDR2 ANQGSEA. Trimming took 6 bases from V and 4 from J; bases not matched to a gene: 5. The CDR3 contains 12 residues.

CDR3 residues: CASSLAFSSTNEKLFF. The CDR3 DNA reads as TGTGCCAGCAGCTTAGCGTTCAGCTCAACTAATGAAAAACTGTTTTTT. V is TRBV7-9 and J is TRBJ1-4; D gene unclear. Germline values: CDR1 SEHNR, CDR2 FQNEAQ (reference sequence). CDR3 length: 16 residues. V lost 0 bases to trimming and J lost 0 bases, with 8 bases between them.

This clone was picked up a small number of times. This sequence joins TRBV9 and TRBJ1-6; D is unresolved. Germline V gene data show CDR1 as SGDLS and CDR2 as YYNGEE. V was shortened by 3 bases and J by 7 bases, with 8 bases between the two germline ends. This CDR3 is built from 13 residues. CDR3 coding DNA: TGTGCCAGCAGCGGACTGGAGAATTCACCCCTCCACTTT. Amino acids: CASSGLENSPLHF.

This clone was counted only a few times. The chain employs TRBV6-5 and TRBJ1-3; D is ambiguous. The CDR3 consists of 14 residues. In germline, CDR1 is MNHEY, CDR2 SVGAGI. The ends were cut back, 4 bases at V and 3 bases at J, with 10 bases in the middle. CDR3 nucleotide sequence: TGTGCCAGCAGTTCTGGTATAGTTGGAAACACCATATATTTT. Translating it yields CASSSGIVGNTIYF.

This clone was observed a single time. The chain has TRBV19 and TRBJ1-1; 8 bases match TRBD1. V shed 7 bases, J shed 5 bases, and the junction held 6 bases outside the gene matches. From germline, CDR1 is LNHDA and CDR2 SQIVND (reference sequence). The CDR3 is made up of 13 amino acids. The CDR3 nucleotides read TGTGCCAGTAATGGACAGGGAAGGACTGAAGCTTTCTTT. As protein: CASNGQGRTEAFF.

The chain combines TRBV4-1 with TRBJ2-5; a weak D match, TRBD2 (6 bases). Germline V gene data show CDR1 as MGHRA and CDR2 as YSYEKL. With 4 bases removed from V and 4 bases from J, the gap between germline ends came to 13 bases. The CDR3 sequence is 14 residues long. The CDR3 coding sequence is TGCGCCAGCAGCCCGGGGGAAGGGACAGAGACCCAGTACTTC. Its protein is CASSPGEGTETQYF.

The chain is built from TRBV2 and TRBJ2-2; D is ambiguous. Germline values: CDR1 SNHLY, CDR2 FYNNEI. Between the trimmed V and J ends, which lost 0 bases and 4 bases, there was a span of 6 bases. The length of the CDR3 is 14 residues. DNA for the CDR3: TGTGCCAGCAGTGAAGCTTGGAGCACCGGGGAGCTGTTTTTT. This codes for CASSEAWSTGELFF. Based on the CDR3 plus reference TRBV2 and TRBJ2-2, the full variable domain is EPEVTQTPSHQVTQMGQEVILRCVPISNHLYFYWYRQILGQKVEFLVSFYNNEISEKSEIFDDQFSVERPDGSNFTLKIRSTKLEDSAMYFCASSEAWSTGELFFGEGSRLTVL.

This chain joins TRBV11-2 and TRBJ2-1; D possibly matches TRBD1 or TRBD2 (6 bases each). CDR1 and CDR2 from the germline V gene are SGHAT and FQNNGV. The CDR3 is 13 residues long. Between the trimmed V and J ends, which lost 5 bases and 7 bases, there was a span of 12 bases. Written as DNA, the CDR3 is TGTGCCAGCAGCAGTAGAGGGGGGAATGAGCAGTTCTTC. Amino acids: CASSSRGGNEQFF.

The genes are TRBV5-1 and TRBJ2-5; 8 bases align to TRBD2. V dropped 0 bases and J dropped 1; count of bases not matched to a gene: 2. The CDR3 is 15 amino acids. The germline V gene has CDR1 SGHRS and CDR2 YFSETQ. CDR3: CASSLGTSLQETQYF. The CDR3 DNA follows: TGCGCCAGCAGCTTGGGGACTAGCCTCCAAGAGACCCAGTACTTC.

Comment on this clone: Relative to the germline gene, one junction end is altered; a read error may explain this. J is TRBJ2-1 and V is TRBV7-7, with D possibly matching TRBD2 (5 bases). The germline V gene has CDR1 SSHAT and CDR2 FNYEAQ (reference sequence). CDR3 size: 13 residues. CDR3 DNA: TGTGCTAGCAGCTTAAATGGACTCAATGAGCAGTTCTTC. Amino acids: CASSLNGLNEQFF.

A word on this clone: Other nucleotide sequences from this sample produce the same CDR3. The chain uses TRBV6-1 and TRBJ2-7, with 8 nucleotides matching TRBD1. The germline V gene encodes CDR1 MNHNS and CDR2 SASEGT. Trimming removed 4 bases from V and 2 bases from J; junction bases left unmatched: 7. The CDR3 covers 15 residues. The CDR3: CASSVRTGPAYEQYF. The CDR3 coding sequence is TGTGCCAGCAGTGTACGGACAGGGCCAGCCTACGAGCAGTACTTC.